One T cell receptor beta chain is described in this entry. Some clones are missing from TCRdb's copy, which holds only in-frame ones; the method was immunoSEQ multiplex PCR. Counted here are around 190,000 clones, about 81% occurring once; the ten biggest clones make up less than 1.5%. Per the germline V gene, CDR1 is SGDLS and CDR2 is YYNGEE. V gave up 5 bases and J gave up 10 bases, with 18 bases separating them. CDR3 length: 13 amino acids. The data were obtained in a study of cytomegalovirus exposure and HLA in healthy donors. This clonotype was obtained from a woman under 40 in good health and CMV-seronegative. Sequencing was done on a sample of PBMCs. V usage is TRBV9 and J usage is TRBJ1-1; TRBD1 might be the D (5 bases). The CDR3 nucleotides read TGTGCCAGCAGTCGCAGGGCGGGGGGTGGAGCTTTCTTT. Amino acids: CASSRRAGGGAFF.